This T cell receptor beta chain was sequenced during a study of T cell repertoires in cytomegalovirus infection. Study information: Indications of both CMV infection and matching HLA type were provided by public TCR beta signatures.

Each CDR3 protein gets one entry after TCRdb re-called the reads with MiXCR. Of about 460,000 distinct CDR3 sequences listed, around 11% were seen once; the top ten hold approximately 10%. V shed 5 bases and J shed 5 bases, with 13 bases lying between them. This CDR3 spans 14 amino acids. In germline, CDR1 is SGHAT, CDR2 FQNNGV. The table lists this clonotype with many counts. This TCR came from a human donor in good health (CMV status not recorded). Some clones in this sample may be carry-over from other donors' samples. The chain recombines TRBV11-2 with TRBJ2-1; a possible D gene is TRBD1 (6 bases). The material sequenced was PBMCs. DNA for the CDR3: TGTGCCAGCAGCCCCCAGGGGCTTCACAATGAGCAGTTCTTC. Translating gives CASSPQGLHNEQFF.